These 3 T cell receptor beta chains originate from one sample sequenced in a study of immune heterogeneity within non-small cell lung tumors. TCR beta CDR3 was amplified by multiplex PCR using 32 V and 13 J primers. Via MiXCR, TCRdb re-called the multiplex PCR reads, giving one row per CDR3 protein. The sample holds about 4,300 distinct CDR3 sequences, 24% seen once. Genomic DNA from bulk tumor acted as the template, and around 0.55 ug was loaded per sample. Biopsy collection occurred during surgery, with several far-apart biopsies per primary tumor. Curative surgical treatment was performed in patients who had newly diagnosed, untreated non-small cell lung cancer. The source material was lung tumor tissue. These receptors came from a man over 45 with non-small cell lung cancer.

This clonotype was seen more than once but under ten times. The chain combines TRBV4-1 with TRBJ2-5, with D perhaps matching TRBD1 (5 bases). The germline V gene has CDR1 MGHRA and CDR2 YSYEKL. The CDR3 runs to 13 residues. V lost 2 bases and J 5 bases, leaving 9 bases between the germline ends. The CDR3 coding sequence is TGCGCCAGCAGCCAACAGGGCAGGGAGACCCAGTACTTC. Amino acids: CASSQQGRETQYF.

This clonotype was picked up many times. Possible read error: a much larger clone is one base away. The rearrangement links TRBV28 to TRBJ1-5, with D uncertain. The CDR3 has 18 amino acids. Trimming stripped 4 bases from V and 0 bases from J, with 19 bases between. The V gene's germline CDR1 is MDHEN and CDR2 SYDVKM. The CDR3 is CASSSTGSVGYSNQPQHF. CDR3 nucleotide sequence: TGTGCCAGCAGTTCCACGGGCTCAGTCGGATATAGCAATCAGCCCCAGCATTTT.

The CDR3: CASSLSGGGPGTEAFF. CDR3 in DNA: TGTGCCAGCAGCTTAAGCGGGGGGGGGCCGGGCACTGAAGCTTTCTTT. The chain carries TRBV7-3 and TRBJ1-1; D perhaps matches TRBD1 (6 bases). Per germline, CDR1 SGHTA and CDR2 FQGTGA. CDR3 size: 16 residues. V lost 1 base to trimming and J lost 4 bases, with 16 bases between them.